The text below deals with one TCR beta chain. This sample was included in a study of blood T cell repertoires in COVID-19. Study background: The United States, Italy and Spain provided the acute and convalescent COVID-19 samples. The analysed material was cDNA or gDNA that came from T cells, B-cell-depleted T cells, or PBMCs.

In the original analysis: Reference gene primer amplification yielded estimated nucleated cell counts. Data came from immunoSEQ multiplex PCR; TCRdb stores just in-frame clones and leaves some out. The V and J calls and clone size were taken over from that table, and D and trimming were inferred from the DNA. This repertoire shows approximately 280,000 clones, about 81% found once; its top ten account for roughly 1.6%. The CDR3 totals 17 residues. CDR1 is MNHNS, CDR2 SASEGT, per germline. V dropped 4 bases and J dropped 0; count of bases not matched to a gene: 8. Patients in Seattle were enrolled during active infection, then followed longitudinally.

Source material: peripheral blood. This chain connects TRBV6-1 to TRBJ2-1; TRBD2 agrees at 8 bases. This TCR was recovered from a human donor with COVID-19, enrolled during active disease. The donor label of this sample is uncertain. In DNA, the CDR3 is TGTGCCAGCAGTGGAGCGGGAGCGGAAAGCTCCTACAATGAGCAGTTCTTC. Protein sequence: CASSGAGAESSYNEQFF.